This T cell receptor (beta chain) comes out of a study of CD8 T cells in ankylosing spondylitis. Study results and caveats: Past studies reported some motif variants in reactive arthritis synovial fluid and blood. Those disease-linked clones were CD8+; they were also relatively rare in peripheral blood. There was a TCR beta motif, made of eight highly homologous variants, that appeared characteristic of ankylosing spondylitis blood.

From germline, CDR1 is MNHEY and CDR2 SMNVEV (reference sequence). This CDR3 spans 16 amino acids. Trimming removed 6 bases from V and 1 base from J, with 19 bases in between. This clonotype was counted only a few times. What it recognizes is unknown. Quantitative 5'-RACE was performed with molecular barcodes, and it yielded the TCR beta libraries. TCRdb passed the 5' RACE reads through MiXCR, listing each CDR3 protein once. The table records 150,000 to 250,000 distinct CDR3 sequences, roughly 13% of them present only once. This receptor was identified in a male donor with ankylosing spondylitis or in good health (not recorded which). The chain is built from TRBV27 and TRBJ2-7, with D possibly matching TRBD1 (6 bases). Sequenced material: blood, either unsorted or a sorted T cell fraction (not recorded which). CDR3 protein: CASRAQGLGSSYEQYF. DNA for the CDR3: TGTGCCAGCAGGGCACAGGGATTAGGGAGTTCCTACGAGCAGTACTTC.